This is a list of T cell receptor beta chains from one sample in a study of cytomegalovirus exposure and HLA in healthy donors. This table comes from immunoSEQ multiplex PCR, and its TCRdb copy is limited to in-frame clones, with some not included. The sample consists of about 160,000 clones, about 75% of them appearing once. Sequenced material: PBMCs. The receptors originated from a woman in her 50s in good health and CMV-seropositive. The CDR3 runs from the conserved cysteine through the conserved F or W. Each record gives: clone size, J gene, V gene, D gene, CDR3 protein, CDR3 DNA. The D gene is left open where the match is weak. Clone size appears in some rows only: once, few, many, or a class for an expanded clone.

size: .
J: TRBJ2-7
V: TRBV4-1
D: TRBD1
CDR3: CASSQGQGEGEQYF
DNA: TGCGCCAGCAGCCAAGGACAGGGGGAAGGCGAGCAGTACTTC

size: .
J: TRBJ1-6
V: TRBV5-1
D: TRBD1
CDR3: CASSPGQGTTNSPLHF
DNA: TGCGCCAGCAGCCCCGGACAGGGGACCACTAATTCACCCCTCCACTTT

size: few
J: TRBJ1-5
V: TRBV6-1
D: TRBD1
CDR3: CASSEGWTGGSNQPQHF
DNA: TGTGCCAGCAGTGAAGGGTGGACAGGGGGTAGCAATCAGCCCCAGCATTTT

size: .
J: TRBJ1-5
V: TRBV15
D: TRBD1
CDR3: CATSLQGVGYQPQHF
DNA: TGTGCCACCAGCCTACAGGGGGTCGGGTACCAGCCCCAGCATTTT

size: few
J: TRBJ2-5
V: TRBV5-1
D: TRBD1
CDR3: CASSLGQGWGETQYF
DNA: TGCGCCAGCAGCTTGGGACAGGGCTGGGGAGAGACCCAGTACTTC

size: .
J: TRBJ1-2
V: TRBV5-1
D: TRBD1
CDR3: CASSQHLDRVRGYTF
DNA: TGCGCCAGCAGCCAACACCTCGACAGGGTTCGTGGCTACACCTTC

size: few
J: TRBJ1-1
V: TRBV6-6
D: .
CDR3: CASSSTTWETEAFF
DNA: TGTGCCAGCAGTAGCACGACCTGGGAGACTGAAGCTTTCTTT

size: few
J: TRBJ1-1
V: TRBV2
D: TRBD1
CDR3: CASNGGQGYTEAFF
DNA: TGTGCCAGCAACGGGGGACAGGGCTACACTGAAGCTTTCTTT

size: .
J: TRBJ1-2
V: TRBV28
D: TRBD1
CDR3: CASSLSYRGNYGYTF
DNA: TGTGCCAGCAGTTTATCTTACAGGGGAAACTATGGCTACACCTTC

size: .
J: TRBJ1-2
V: TRBV12-5
D: TRBD1
CDR3: CASGLAQGPSGYTF
DNA: TGTGCTAGTGGTTTGGCACAGGGGCCGTCTGGCTACACCTTC

size: .
J: TRBJ1-5
V: TRBV18
D: TRBD1
CDR3: CASSPGQGHSQPQHF
DNA: TGTGCCAGCTCACCGGGACAGGGTCACAGTCAGCCCCAGCATTTT

size: .
J: TRBJ2-3
V: TRBV19
D: .
CDR3: CASSILFGGGADTQYF
DNA: TGTGCCAGTAGTATACTTTTCGGCGGTGGAGCAGATACGCAGTATTTT

size: .
J: TRBJ1-1
V: TRBV5-1
D: .
CDR3: CASSNRVTMEETEAFF
DNA: TGCGCCAGCAGTAACAGGGTGACAATGGAAGAAACTGAAGCTTTCTTT

size: .
J: TRBJ1-6
V: TRBV10-1
D: .
CDR3: CASSADSNSPLHF
DNA: TGCGCCAGCAGTGCAGACAGTAATTCACCCCTCCACTTT

size: .
J: TRBJ1-4
V: TRBV2
D: .
CDR3: CASSYGGEKLFF
DNA: TGTGCCAGCAGCTACGGTGGTGAAAAACTGTTTTTT

size: .
J: TRBJ2-1
V: TRBV5-1
D: TRBD2
CDR3: CASSLALTSGTNEQFF
DNA: TGCGCCAGCAGCTTGGCCTTGACTAGCGGGACCAATGAGCAGTTCTTC

size: .
J: TRBJ2-7
V: TRBV19
D: TRBD2
CDR3: CASSSGLAGSYEQYF
DNA: TGTGCCAGTAGTTCAGGACTAGCGGGGTCCTACGAGCAGTACTTC

size: once
J: TRBJ2-7
V: TRBV29-1
D: TRBD1
CDR3: CSVGRGTGAYEQYF
DNA: TGCAGCGTTGGGAGGGGGACAGGAGCCTACGAGCAGTACTTC

size: .
J: TRBJ2-7
V: TRBV21-1
D: .
CDR3: CASSSKRSSGEQYF
DNA: TGTGCCAGCAGTTCGAAGCGCTCTAGCGGCGAGCAGTACTTC

size: few
J: TRBJ2-7
V: TRBV2
D: TRBD1
CDR3: CASSGTGVYEQYF
DNA: TGTGCCAGCAGTGGGACAGGGGTTTACGAGCAGTACTTC

size: .
J: TRBJ1-1
V: TRBV7-9
D: .
CDR3: CASSSSGGNEAFF
DNA: TGTGCCAGCAGCAGCAGCGGAGGAAATGAAGCTTTCTTT

size: .
J: TRBJ2-1
V: TRBV9
D: .
CDR3: CASSAGSGHYNEQFF
DNA: TGTGCCAGCAGCGCAGGCAGCGGGCACTACAATGAGCAGTTCTTC

size: .
J: TRBJ2-3
V: TRBV10-3
D: TRBD2
CDR3: CAISEVSSGRTDTQYF
DNA: TGTGCCATCAGTGAGGTGTCTAGCGGCCGCACAGATACGCAGTATTTT

size: .
J: TRBJ2-7
V: TRBV7-8
D: TRBD2
CDR3: CASSPYGTSGYEQYF
DNA: TGTGCCAGCAGCCCATACGGGACTAGCGGATACGAGCAGTACTTC

size: once
J: TRBJ2-6
V: TRBV6-5
D: TRBD1
CDR3: CASSYSGQAGANVLTF
DNA: TGTGCCAGCAGTTACTCCGGACAGGCAGGGGCCAACGTCCTGACTTTC

size: few
J: TRBJ2-5
V: TRBV7-6
D: TRBD1
CDR3: CASSSLGQGAVETQYF
DNA: TGTGCCAGCAGCTCCCTCGGGCAGGGGGCGGTTGAGACCCAGTACTTC

size: once
J: TRBJ2-3
V: TRBV7-8
D: .
CDR3: CASSLGRDTQYF
DNA: TGTGCCAGCAGCTTAGGGAGAGATACGCAGTATTTT

size: .
J: TRBJ1-2
V: TRBV7-9
D: .
CDR3: CASSSLRGSANGYTF
DNA: TGTGCCAGCTCCTCCCTCAGGGGAAGTGCGAATGGCTACACCTTC

size: .
J: TRBJ2-7
V: TRBV7-2
D: TRBD2
CDR3: CASSLLGLAGGYEQYF
DNA: TGTGCCAGCAGCTTGTTGGGACTAGCGGGGGGGTACGAGCAGTACTTC

size: .
J: TRBJ1-6
V: TRBV7-9
D: TRBD1
CDR3: CASSHRDRVGPLHF
DNA: TGTGCCAGCAGCCACCGGGACAGGGTAGGACCCCTCCACTTT

size: .
J: TRBJ2-5
V: TRBV25-1
D: .
CDR3: CASSESLQGGETQYF
DNA: TGTGCCAGCAGTGAATCCCTACAAGGAGGAGAGACCCAGTACTTC

size: .
J: TRBJ1-1
V: TRBV19
D: .
CDR3: CAIGDTEAFF
DNA: TGTGCCATAGGGGACACTGAAGCTTTCTTT

size: few
J: TRBJ2-5
V: TRBV6-1
D: .
CDR3: CASSEGGFQETQYF
DNA: TGTGCCAGCAGTGAAGGAGGGTTCCAAGAGACCCAGTACTTC

size: .
J: TRBJ1-2
V: TRBV6-6
D: TRBD1
CDR3: CASSYLRQGDYGYTF
DNA: TGTGCCAGCAGTTACTTAAGGCAGGGGGACTATGGCTACACCTTC

size: .
J: TRBJ1-5
V: TRBV2
D: .
CDR3: CASSDAGEGVNQPQHF
DNA: TGTGCCAGCAGTGACGCGGGGGAGGGAGTCAATCAGCCCCAGCATTTT

size: .
J: TRBJ2-7
V: TRBV7-9
D: .
CDR3: CASSRQASSYEQYF
DNA: TGTGCCAGCAGCCGCCAAGCTAGCTCCTACGAGCAGTACTTC

size: few
J: TRBJ2-2
V: TRBV7-8
D: TRBD2
CDR3: CATGGRTNTGELFF
DNA: TGTGCCACAGGCGGGAGAACGAACACCGGGGAGCTGTTTTTT

size: .
J: TRBJ2-5
V: TRBV5-4
D: .
CDR3: CASSQWQETQYF
DNA: TGTGCCAGCAGCCAGTGGCAAGAGACCCAGTACTTC

size: .
J: TRBJ1-1
V: TRBV6-1
D: .
CDR3: CASSEIGSEAFF
DNA: TGTGCCAGCAGTGAAATAGGGAGTGAAGCTTTCTTT

size: few
J: TRBJ2-1
V: TRBV18
D: TRBD1
CDR3: CASSGQDSYNEQFF
DNA: TGTGCCAGCTCCGGACAGGATTCCTACAATGAGCAGTTCTTC

size: .
J: TRBJ1-6
V: TRBV5-4
D: .
CDR3: CASRLAVNSPLHF
DNA: TGTGCCAGCAGGCTGGCAGTTAATTCACCCCTCCACTTT

size: .
J: TRBJ2-1
V: TRBV2
D: TRBD1
CDR3: CASSENRGNEQFF
DNA: TGTGCCAGCAGTGAGAACAGGGGGAATGAGCAGTTCTTC

size: .
J: TRBJ2-5
V: TRBV6-5
D: TRBD1
CDR3: CASSLTGGKETQYF
DNA: TGTGCCAGCAGTTTGACAGGGGGAAAAGAGACCCAGTACTTC

size: .
J: TRBJ2-2
V: TRBV6-1
D: TRBD2
CDR3: CASRLAGAFTGELFF
DNA: TGTGCCAGCAGACTAGCGGGGGCCTTCACCGGGGAGCTGTTTTTT

size: .
J: TRBJ1-2
V: TRBV10-3
D: .
CDR3: CAISESLGDGYTF
DNA: TGTGCCATCAGTGAGTCGCTGGGCGATGGCTACACCTTC

size: .
J: TRBJ1-1
V: TRBV11-3
D: .
CDR3: CASSQGHSKTEAFF
DNA: TGTGCCAGCAGCCAGGGACATTCAAAAACTGAAGCTTTCTTT

size: .
J: TRBJ2-5
V: TRBV12-5
D: .
CDR3: CASGRGNQETQYF
DNA: TGTGCTAGTGGTCGGGGGAACCAAGAGACCCAGTACTTC

size: .
J: TRBJ1-5
V: TRBV4-1
D: TRBD1
CDR3: CASSLTNTGTVNQPQHF
DNA: TGCGCCAGCAGCCTGACTAACACCGGGACAGTCAATCAGCCCCAGCATTTT

size: once
J: TRBJ2-1
V: TRBV4-1
D: TRBD2
CDR3: CASSHWGGINEQFF
DNA: TGCGCCAGCAGCCACTGGGGGGGAATCAATGAGCAGTTCTTC

size: .
J: TRBJ2-5
V: TRBV4-1
D: TRBD2
CDR3: CASSRLAGGETQYF
DNA: TGCGCCAGCAGCCGACTAGCGGGGGGCGAGACCCAGTACTTC

size: .
J: TRBJ1-6
V: TRBV27
D: .
CDR3: CASSLDRGLSSPLHF
DNA: TGTGCCAGCAGTTTAGATCGGGGTCTGTCTTCACCCCTCCACTTT

size: .
J: TRBJ1-6
V: TRBV5-1
D: .
CDR3: CASSLEGQHSPLHF
DNA: TGCGCCAGCAGCTTGGAAGGACAGCATTCACCCCTCCACTTT

size: .
J: TRBJ2-2
V: TRBV30
D: TRBD2
CDR3: CAWSTTSAGELFF
DNA: TGTGCCTGGAGTACGACTAGCGCCGGGGAGCTGTTTTTT

size: .
J: TRBJ1-1
V: TRBV18
D: .
CDR3: CASSYTGNTEAFF
DNA: TGTGCCAGCTCATATACGGGTAACACTGAAGCTTTCTTT

size: .
J: TRBJ2-2
V: TRBV7-6
D: TRBD1
CDR3: CASSLTRQGESTGELFF
DNA: TGTGCCAGCAGCCTTACCCGACAGGGGGAAAGTACCGGGGAGCTGTTTTTT

size: .
J: TRBJ1-5
V: TRBV30
D: .
CDR3: CAWSGQSNQPQHF
DNA: TGTGCCTGGAGTGGCCAGAGCAATCAGCCCCAGCATTTT

size: .
J: TRBJ2-6
V: TRBV4-1
D: .
CDR3: CASSSRGGYTGANVLTF
DNA: TGCGCCAGCAGCTCCCGAGGAGGGTATACTGGGGCCAACGTCCTGACTTTC

size: .
J: TRBJ2-7
V: TRBV6-1
D: TRBD2
CDR3: CASSEATSGVYEQYF
DNA: TGTGCCAGCAGTGAAGCGACTAGCGGGGTATACGAGCAGTACTTC

size: few
J: TRBJ1-2
V: TRBV5-4
D: TRBD1
CDR3: CASSRDTGTGVYGYTF
DNA: TGTGCCAGCAGCAGAGACACCGGGACAGGGGTTTATGGCTACACCTTC